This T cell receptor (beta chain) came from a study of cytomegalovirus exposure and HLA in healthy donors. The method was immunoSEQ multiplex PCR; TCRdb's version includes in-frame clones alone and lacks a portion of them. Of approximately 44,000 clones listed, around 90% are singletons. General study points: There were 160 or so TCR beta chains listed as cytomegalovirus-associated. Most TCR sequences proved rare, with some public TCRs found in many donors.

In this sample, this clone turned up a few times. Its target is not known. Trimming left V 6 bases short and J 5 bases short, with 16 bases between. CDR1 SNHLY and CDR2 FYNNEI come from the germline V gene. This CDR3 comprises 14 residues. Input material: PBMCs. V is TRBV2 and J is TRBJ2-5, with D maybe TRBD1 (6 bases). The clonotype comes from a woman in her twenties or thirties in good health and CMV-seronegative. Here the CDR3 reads CASRDMTGSETQYF. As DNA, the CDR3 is TGTGCCAGCAGGGACATGACAGGTTCGGAGACCCAGTACTTC.